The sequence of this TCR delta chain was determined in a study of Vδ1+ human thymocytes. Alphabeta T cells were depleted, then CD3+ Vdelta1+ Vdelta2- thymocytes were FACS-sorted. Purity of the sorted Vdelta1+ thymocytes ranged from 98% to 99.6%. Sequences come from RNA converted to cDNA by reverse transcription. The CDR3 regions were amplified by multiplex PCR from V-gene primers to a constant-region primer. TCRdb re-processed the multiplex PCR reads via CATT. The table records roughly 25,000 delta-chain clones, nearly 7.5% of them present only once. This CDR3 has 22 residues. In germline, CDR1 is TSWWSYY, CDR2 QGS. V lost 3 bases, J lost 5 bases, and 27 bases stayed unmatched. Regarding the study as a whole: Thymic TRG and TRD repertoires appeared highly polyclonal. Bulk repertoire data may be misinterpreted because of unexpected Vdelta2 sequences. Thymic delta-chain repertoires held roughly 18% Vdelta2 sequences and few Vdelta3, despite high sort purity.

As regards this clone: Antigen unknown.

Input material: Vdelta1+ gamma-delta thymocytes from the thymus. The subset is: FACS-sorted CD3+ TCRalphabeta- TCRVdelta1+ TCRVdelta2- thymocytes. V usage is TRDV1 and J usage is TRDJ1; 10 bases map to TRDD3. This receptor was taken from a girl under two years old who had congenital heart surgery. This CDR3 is CALGENSLGSTGGIRPLDKLIF. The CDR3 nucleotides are TGTGCTCTTGGGGAGAATTCCCTAGGTTCCACAGGGGGGATACGACCTTTGGATAAACTCATCTTT.